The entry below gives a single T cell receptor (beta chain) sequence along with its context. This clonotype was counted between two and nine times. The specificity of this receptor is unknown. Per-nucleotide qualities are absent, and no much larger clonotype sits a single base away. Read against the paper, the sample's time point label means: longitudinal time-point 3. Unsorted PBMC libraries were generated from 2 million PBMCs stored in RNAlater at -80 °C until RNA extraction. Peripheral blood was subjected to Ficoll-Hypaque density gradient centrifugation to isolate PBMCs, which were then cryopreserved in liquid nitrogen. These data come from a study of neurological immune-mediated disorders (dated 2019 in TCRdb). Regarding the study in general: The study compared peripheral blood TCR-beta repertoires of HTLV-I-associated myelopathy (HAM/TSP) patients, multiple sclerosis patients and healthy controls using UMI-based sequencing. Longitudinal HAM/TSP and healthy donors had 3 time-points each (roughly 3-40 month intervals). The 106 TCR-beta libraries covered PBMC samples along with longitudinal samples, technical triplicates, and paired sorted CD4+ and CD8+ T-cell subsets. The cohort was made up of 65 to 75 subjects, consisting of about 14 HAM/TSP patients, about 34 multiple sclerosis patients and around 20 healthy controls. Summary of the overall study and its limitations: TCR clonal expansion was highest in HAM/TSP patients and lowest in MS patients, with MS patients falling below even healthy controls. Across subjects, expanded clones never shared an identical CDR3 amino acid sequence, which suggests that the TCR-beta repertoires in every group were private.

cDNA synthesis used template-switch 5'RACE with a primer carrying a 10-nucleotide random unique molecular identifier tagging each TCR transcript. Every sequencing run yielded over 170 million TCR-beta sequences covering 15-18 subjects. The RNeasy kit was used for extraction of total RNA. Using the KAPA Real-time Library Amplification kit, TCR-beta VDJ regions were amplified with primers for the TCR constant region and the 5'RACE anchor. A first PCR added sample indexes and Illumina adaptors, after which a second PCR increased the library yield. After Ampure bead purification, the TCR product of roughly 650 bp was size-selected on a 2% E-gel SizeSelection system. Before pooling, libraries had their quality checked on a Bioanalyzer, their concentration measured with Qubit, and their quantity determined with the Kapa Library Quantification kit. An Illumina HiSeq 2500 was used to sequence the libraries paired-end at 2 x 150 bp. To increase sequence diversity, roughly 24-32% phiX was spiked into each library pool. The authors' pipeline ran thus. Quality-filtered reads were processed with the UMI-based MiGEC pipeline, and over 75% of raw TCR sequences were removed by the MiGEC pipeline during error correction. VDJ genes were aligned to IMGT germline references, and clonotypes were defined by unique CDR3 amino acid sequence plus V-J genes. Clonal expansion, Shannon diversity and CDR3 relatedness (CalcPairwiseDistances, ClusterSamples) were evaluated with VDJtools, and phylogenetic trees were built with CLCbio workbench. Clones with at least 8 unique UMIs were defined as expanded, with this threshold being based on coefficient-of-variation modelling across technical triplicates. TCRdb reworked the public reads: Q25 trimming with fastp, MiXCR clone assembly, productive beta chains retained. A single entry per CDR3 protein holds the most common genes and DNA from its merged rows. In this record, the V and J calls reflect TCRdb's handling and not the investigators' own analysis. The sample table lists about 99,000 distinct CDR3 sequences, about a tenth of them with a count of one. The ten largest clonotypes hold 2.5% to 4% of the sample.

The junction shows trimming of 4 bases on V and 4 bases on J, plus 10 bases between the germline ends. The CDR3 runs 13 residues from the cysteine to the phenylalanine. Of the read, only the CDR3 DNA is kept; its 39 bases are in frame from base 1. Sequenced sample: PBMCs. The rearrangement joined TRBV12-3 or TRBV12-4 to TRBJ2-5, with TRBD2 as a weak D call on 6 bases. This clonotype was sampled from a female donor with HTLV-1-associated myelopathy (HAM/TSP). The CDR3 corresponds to CASSYVGGETQYF. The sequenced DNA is TGTGCCAGCAGTTATGTGGGGGGAGAGACCCAGTACTTC.